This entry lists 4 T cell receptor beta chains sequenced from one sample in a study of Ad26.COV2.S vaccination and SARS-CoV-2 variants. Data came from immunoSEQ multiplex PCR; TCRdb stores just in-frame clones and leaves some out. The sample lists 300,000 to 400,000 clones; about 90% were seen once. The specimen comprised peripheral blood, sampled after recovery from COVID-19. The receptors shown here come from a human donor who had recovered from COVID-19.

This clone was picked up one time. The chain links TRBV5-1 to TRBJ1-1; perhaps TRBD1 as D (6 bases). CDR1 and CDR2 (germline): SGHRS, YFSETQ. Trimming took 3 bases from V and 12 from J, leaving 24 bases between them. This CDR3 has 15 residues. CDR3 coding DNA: TGCGCCAGCAGCTCACAGGGTCGAGGAGACACTGAGCCTTTCTTT. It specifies CASSSQGRGDTEPFF.

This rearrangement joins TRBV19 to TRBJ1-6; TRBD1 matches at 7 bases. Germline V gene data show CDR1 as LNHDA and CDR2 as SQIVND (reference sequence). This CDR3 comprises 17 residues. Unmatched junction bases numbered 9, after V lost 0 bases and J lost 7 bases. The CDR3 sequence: CASSIEGQSLGNSPLHF. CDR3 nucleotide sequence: TGTGCCAGTAGTATAGAGGGACAGTCGCTTGGGAATTCACCCCTCCACTTT.

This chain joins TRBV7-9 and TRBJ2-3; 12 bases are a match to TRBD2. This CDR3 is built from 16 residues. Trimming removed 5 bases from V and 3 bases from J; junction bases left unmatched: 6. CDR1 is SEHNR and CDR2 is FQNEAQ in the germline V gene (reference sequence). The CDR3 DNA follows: TGTGCCAGCAGCCTCCTAGCGGGGGGGCAAACAGATACGCAGTATTTT. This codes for CASSLLAGGQTDTQYF.

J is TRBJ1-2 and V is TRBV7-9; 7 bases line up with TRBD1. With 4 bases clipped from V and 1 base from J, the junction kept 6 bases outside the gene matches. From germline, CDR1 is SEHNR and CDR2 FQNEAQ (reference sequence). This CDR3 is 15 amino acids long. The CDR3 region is CASSSPDRNNYGYTF. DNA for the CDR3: TGTGCCAGCAGCTCACCGGACAGGAATAACTATGGCTACACCTTC. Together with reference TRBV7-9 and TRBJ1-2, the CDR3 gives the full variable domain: DTGVSQNPRHKITKRGQNVTFRCDPISEHNRLYWYRQTLGQGPEFLTYFQNEAQLEKSRLLSDRFSAERPKGSFSTLEIQRTEQGDSAMYLCASSSPDRNNYGYTFGSGTRLTVV.